The 29 T cell receptor beta chains listed next were all sequenced from one sample in a study of low-dose radiotherapy and immunotherapy resistance in tumors (dated by TCRdb to between 2021 and 2024). Reading the label with the study, this specimen's time point is: after trial treatment. This sample's treatment or condition label indicates: LDRT plus nivolumab, ipilimumab, low-dose cyclophosphamide and aspirin (RACIN trial). The sequencer was an Illumina HiSeq 2500. To make first-strand cDNA, Superscript III was used along with a set of TRAV- and TRBV-specific primers so that both the TCRalpha and TCRbeta chains were covered. TCRs were amplified with Phusion for approximately 20 PCR cycles using a constant-region primer together with the adapter attached to the V primers. The public reads were reprocessed in TCRdb via fastp at Q25 and MiXCR, keeping in-frame beta chains. Entries are consolidated by CDR3 protein sequence, retaining the most common genes and DNA. Within this sample are tens of thousands of distinct CDR3 sequences, with less than 25% of them counted one time only. Over 10% of the sample is held by the ten biggest clonotypes.

Sequencing was performed on PBMCs, taken after low-dose radiotherapy plus immunotherapy. The receptors come from a female donor with ovarian cancer.

This clonotype has at least ten counts. At one boundary the junction diverges from the germline segment, which might be a read error. The CDR3 region is CASSTGEEAFF. Written as DNA, the CDR3 is TGTGCCTCGAGTACAGGGGAGGAAGCTTTCTTT. V and J are TRBV30 and TRBJ1-1, with 7 bases lining up with TRBD1. Germline-derived CDR1 and CDR2 are GTSNPN and SVGIG (reference sequence). The CDR3 length is 11 residues.

Concerning this clonotype itself: A far larger clone is a single base away, which makes a read error likely. CDR3 loop: CAIDLGQGAGVNVLTF. The CDR3 nucleotides are TGTGCCATCGACCTGGGCCAGGGGGCTGGGGTCAACGTCCTGACTTTC. This chain connects TRBV6-6 to TRBJ2-6; 8 bases line up with TRBD1. CDR1 and CDR2 (germline): MNHNY, SVGAGI (reference sequence). The CDR3 runs 16 residues.

The chain couples TRBV6-5 to TRBJ2-7; 9 nucleotides match TRBD2. The CDR3 spans 15 residues. J gave up 7 bases and V 5 bases, and 12 bases lay outside the gene matches. Germline V lookup: CDR1 MNHEY, CDR2 SVGAGI. CDR3 protein: CASSRGASGTGEQYF. CDR3 coding DNA: TGTGCCAGCAGTCGGGGGGCTAGCGGGACTGGAGAGCAGTACTTC.

This sequence joins TRBV24-1 and TRBJ2-1; 9 bases map to TRBD1. V lost 0 bases and J lost 9; bases outside the gene matches: 11. Germline CDR1 reads KGHDR; CDR2 reads SFDVKD. The CDR3 sequence is 17 residues long. The DNA for the CDR3 is TGTGCCACCAGTGATTTGGGACAGGGGCCGACTCCCCTTGAGCAGTTCTTC. It specifies CATSDLGQGPTPLEQFF.

This clonotype came up many times. J is TRBJ2-1 and V is TRBV12-3 or TRBV12-4; possible D gene TRBD1, 5 bases. V dropped 5 bases and J dropped 3 bases, with 14 bases sitting between them. The CDR3 sequence is 15 residues long. The CDR3 here is CASSPGSAVYNEQFF. CDR3 bases: TGTGCCAGCAGTCCAGGGTCGGCGGTCTACAATGAGCAGTTCTTC.

Details on this clonotype: A far larger clone is a single base away, which makes a read error likely. The chain is built from TRBV5-1 and TRBJ2-1; 9 bases fit TRBD1. This CDR3 spans 14 amino acids. Trimming took 0 bases from V and 12 from J; bases not matched to a gene: 7. Germline V lookup: CDR1 SGHRS, CDR2 YFSETQ. CDR3 bases: TGCGCCAGCAGCTTGGATGGGGGACAGGGCACGCAGTTCTTC. It specifies CASSLDGGQGTQFF.

This clonotype was observed many times. CDR3 nucleotide sequence: TGTGCCAGCATGGGTAATGAGCAGTTCTTC. This translates into CASMGNEQFF. This chain joins TRBV28 and TRBJ2-1; no reliable D call. This CDR3 is built from 10 residues. The V end lost 7 bases, the J end lost 7 bases, and 5 bases lay between the germline ends. Germline V gene sequence: CDR1 MDHEN, CDR2 SYDVKM.

The table lists this clonotype with many counts. The rearrangement joins TRBV7-3 to TRBJ2-6; 8 nucleotides agree with TRBD1. There are 15 residues in the CDR3. The trim removed 5 bases at V and 2 bases at J, leaving 2 bases unmatched. Germline values: CDR1 SGHTA, CDR2 FQGTGA. CDR3 sequence: CASSRQGTGANVLTF. The CDR3 coding sequence is TGTGCCAGCAGCCGACAGGGGACTGGGGCCAACGTCCTGACTTTC.

There are many counts of this clonotype. This sequence joins TRBV20-1 and TRBJ1-1; no clear D gene. Germline CDR1 and CDR2: DFQATT and SNEGSKA (reference sequence). This CDR3 comprises 11 residues. Trimming cost V 2 bases and J 4 bases, with 5 bases left between them. The CDR3: CSARLSTEAFF. The CDR3 nucleotides are TGCAGTGCTAGACTCAGCACTGAAGCTTTCTTT.

This clonotype has ten or more counts. The rearrangement joins TRBV7-9 to TRBJ2-3; no reliable D call. Trimming pared 5 bases from V and 0 bases from J, leaving 12 bases between. CDR1 SEHNR and CDR2 FQNEAQ come from the germline V gene (reference sequence). There are 15 residues in the CDR3. CDR3: CASSPVRASTDTQYF. The CDR3 coding sequence is TGTGCCAGCAGCCCCGTTCGTGCTAGCACAGATACGCAGTATTTT. Drawing the rest from reference TRBV7-9 and TRBJ2-3, the complete variable domain is DTGVSQNPRHKITKRGQNVTFRCDPISEHNRLYWYRQTLGQGPEFLTYFQNEAQLEKSRLLSDRFSAERPKGSFSTLEIQRTEQGDSAMYLCASSPVRASTDTQYFGPGTRLTVL.

Many counts were recorded for this clonotype. The J gene is TRBJ1-1, the V gene TRBV28, with D tentatively TRBD1 (5 bases). The germline CDR1 and CDR2 sequences are MDHEN and SYDVKM. This CDR3 is built from 15 residues. V was shortened by 0 bases and J by 1 base, with 9 bases between the two germline ends. This chain's CDR3 is CASSLWDTPNTEAFF. CDR3 in DNA: TGTGCCAGCAGTTTATGGGACACTCCGAACACTGAAGCTTTCTTT.

Ten or more counts support this clonotype. This rearrangement joins TRBV6-6 to TRBJ2-3; unclear D gene. This CDR3 contains 12 residues. Germline CDR1 is MNHNY and CDR2 is SVGAGI (reference sequence). Between the trimmed V and J ends, which lost 4 bases and 6 bases, there was a span of 8 bases. CDR3 in amino acids: CASSSRLDTQYF. The CDR3 coding sequence is TGTGCCAGCAGTTCGCGGCTGGATACGCAGTATTTT.

This clonotype was detected many times. The chain links TRBV4-2 to TRBJ2-7; D not certain. Germline V lookup: CDR1 LGHNA, CDR2 YNFKEQ. The germline V and J ends were trimmed by 1 base and 3 bases, with 7 bases remaining between them. This CDR3 spans 13 amino acids. The CDR3 spells CASSQAPNYEQYF. The CDR3, as DNA: TGTGCCAGCAGCCAAGCCCCTAACTACGAGCAGTACTTC.

This clonotype has ten or more counts. The V and J genes are TRBV20-1 and TRBJ1-4; no reliable D call. Germline V gives CDR1 DFQATT, CDR2 SNEGSKA (reference sequence). The CDR3 totals 15 residues. V was shortened by 0 bases and J by 2 bases, with 10 bases between the two germline ends. CDR3 coding DNA: TGCAGTGCTAGAGACCTCCTGTTGACTAATGAAAAACTGTTTTTT. Its translation: CSARDLLLTNEKLFF.

This clonotype was seen at least ten times. This rearrangement joins TRBV6-2 or TRBV6-3 to TRBJ1-2; D gene unclear. CDR1 is MNHEY, CDR2 SVGEGT, per germline. The V end was cut by 7 bases, the J end by 2 bases, with 5 bases between. This CDR3 is 11 amino acids long. CDR3 in DNA: TGTGCCAGCACAGCGAACTATGGCTACACCTTC. This translates into CASTANYGYTF.

There are many counts of this clonotype. The chain combines TRBV10-3 with TRBJ2-1; 9 positions agree with TRBD2. The CDR3 runs to 13 residues. Germline CDR1 reads ENHRY; CDR2 reads SYGVKD. The V and J ends lost 4 bases and 9 bases, in that order; junction bases with no gene match: 4. The CDR3 loop reads CAISAGTSREQFF. CDR3 DNA sequence: TGTGCCATCAGTGCGGGGACTAGCCGTGAGCAGTTCTTC.

There are many counts of this clonotype. A read error may account for a junction end that differs from germline. The chain recombines TRBV27 with TRBJ2-3; 10 positions agree with TRBD2. The CDR3 covers 17 residues. Germline V CDR1 and CDR2: MNHEY, SMNVEV (reference sequence). This CDR3 is CATSEPASGSRSDTQYF. CDR3 DNA: TGTGCCACCAGTGAGCCCGCTAGCGGGAGTAGATCAGATACGCAGTATTTT.

The sample holds many counts of this clonotype. The V and J genes are TRBV15 and TRBJ2-7; weak D call: TRBD2 (5 bases). The CDR3 has 14 residues. Between the trimmed V and J ends, which lost 3 bases and 4 bases, there was a span of 13 bases. Germline V CDR1 and CDR2: LNHNV, YYDKDF (reference sequence). CDR3 residues: CATSSTGIIYEQYF. Here the CDR3 DNA reads TGTGCCACCAGCAGTACCGGGATCATATACGAGCAGTACTTC.

This clonotype was seen many times. This rearrangement joins TRBV12-3 or TRBV12-4 to TRBJ2-1; D call uncertain. This CDR3 has 17 residues. Trimming stripped 6 bases from V and 0 bases from J, with 18 bases between. CDR3 DNA: TGTGCCAGCAGACCCCGTCTCGGGTTAAGCTCCTACAATGAGCAGTTCTTC. Translated, it gives CASRPRLGLSSYNEQFF.

This chain uses TRBV12-3 or TRBV12-4 with TRBJ2-2; D call uncertain. This CDR3 contains 14 residues. The V gene lost 7 bases and the J gene lost 0 bases, with 9 bases spanning the gap. The CDR3 sequence is CASTSRANTGELFF. For the CDR3, the DNA is TGTGCCAGCACCTCTCGGGCGAACACCGGGGAGCTGTTTTTT.

The rearrangement links TRBV18 to TRBJ2-1, with TRBD1 matching 8 bases. The germline CDR1 and CDR2 sequences are KGHSH and LQKENI. There are 15 residues in the CDR3. V dropped 3 bases and J dropped 7; count of bases not matched to a gene: 8. In nucleotides, the CDR3 is TGTGCCAGCTCACCGATTAGGACAGGGTATAATGAGCAGTTCTTC. Protein sequence: CASSPIRTGYNEQFF.

A remark on this clonotype: A far larger clone lies a single base away; this is likely a read error. V usage is TRBV7-4 and J usage is TRBJ2-6, with 7 bases fitting TRBD2. With V trimmed by 8 bases and J by 0 bases, 13 bases remained unmatched. Germline V CDR1 and CDR2: SGHVT, SQSDAQ. The CDR3 loop spans 18 amino acids. CDR3 loop: CASRPGLAENSGANVLTF. CDR3 bases: TGTGCCAGCCGCCCGGGGCTAGCGGAAAACTCTGGGGCCAACGTCCTGACTTTC.

As to this clonotype: The limits of the CDR3 on the DNA are not certain, so only TCRdb's listed CDR3 is given. This CDR3 reads CASSWQGGPGELFFF. The chain employs TRBV5-6 and TRBJ2-2; the D call TRBD1 from the table was never checked on the DNA. Germline CDR1 reads SGHDT; CDR2 reads YYEEEE. The CDR3 sequence runs 15 residues, both termini included.

Worth noting for this clonotype: The DNA is left out, because the CDR3 cannot be placed on it with certainty; the CDR3 is given as TCRdb lists it. The chain carries TRBV18 and TRBJ2-2; the table's D call, TRBD1, was not checked against the DNA. The CDR3 length is 15 residues, termini included. CDR1 KGHSH and CDR2 LQKENI come from the germline V gene. The CDR3 region is CASSPLSAGELFFFF.

There are many counts of this clonotype. This chain uses TRBV14 with TRBJ2-3; no definite D call. Trimming cost V 0 bases and J 3 bases, with 10 bases left between them. This CDR3 is 15 amino acids long. Germline V gene sequence: CDR1 SGHDN, CDR2 FVKESK. In DNA form, the CDR3 reads TGTGCCAGCAGCCAAGATCAGTCGAGGACAGATACGCAGTATTTT. As protein: CASSQDQSRTDTQYF.

This clonotype was counted many times. The gene calls are TRBV3-1 and TRBJ1-1; unclear D gene. V was pared by 1 base and J by 3 bases, with 6 bases between. Germline assignment: CDR1 LGHDT and CDR2 YNNKEL (reference sequence). This CDR3 is built from 13 residues. CDR3 sequence: CASSQGEDTEAFF. The CDR3 DNA follows: TGTGCCAGCAGCCAAGGGGAGGACACTGAAGCTTTCTTT.

There are a few counts of this clonotype. This chain uses TRBV5-1 with TRBJ1-1; TRBD1 matches 7 bases. J lost 0 bases, V lost 3 bases, and 5 bases had no gene match. Germline V CDR1 and CDR2: SGHRS, YFSETQ. This CDR3 comprises 15 residues. The CDR3 DNA reads as TGCGCCAGCAGCTGGGGTGGACAGGTGAACACTGAAGCTTTCTTT. Amino acid sequence: CASSWGGQVNTEAFF.

The rearrangement links TRBV7-2 to TRBJ1-2; TRBD1 might be the D (5 bases). Germline loops: CDR1 SGHTA, CDR2 FQGNSA. The CDR3 spans 14 residues. V gave up 5 bases and J gave up 1 base, with 11 bases separating them. The CDR3 sequence is CASSPTGVNYGYTF. CDR3 sequence (DNA): TGTGCCAGCAGCCCAACAGGAGTTAACTATGGCTACACCTTC.

This clonotype occurred many times. The gene calls are TRBV20-1 and TRBJ2-1, with 8 nucleotides matching TRBD1. The V gene end was trimmed by 3 bases and the J gene end by 5 bases; junction bases not matched to a gene: 12. Germline values: CDR1 DFQATT, CDR2 SNEGSKA (reference sequence). This CDR3 region has 16 residues. DNA of the CDR3: TGCAGTGCTAGTAAGCCGAGGACAGGGAACGACAATGAGCAGTTCTTC. This sequence encodes CSASKPRTGNDNEQFF.